This record concerns one T cell receptor (beta chain) sequence. Its specificity is not known. This entry belongs to a study of cytomegalovirus exposure and HLA in healthy donors. Study-wide results and caveats: CMV antigen specificity of three CMV-associated chains was confirmed in vitro. Later work found most CMV-associated TCR beta chains apparently HLA-restricted. The study put some 150 TCR beta chains on its list as cytomegalovirus-associated. Upon later analysis, HLA-associated TCR beta chains proved more clonally expanded than other, equally common chains.

Germline V lookup: CDR1 SNHLY, CDR2 FYNNEI. V was trimmed by 8 bases and J by 0 bases, leaving 12 bases between them. This CDR3 region has 14 residues. The PCR had 60 Vbeta and 13 Jbeta primers. Some clones are missing from TCRdb's copy, which holds only in-frame ones; the method was immunoSEQ multiplex PCR. The table lists roughly 120,000 clones, about 81% of them singletons, with approximately 1.1% in the top ten. This sequence originates from a young woman in good health and CMV-seronegative. This rearrangement joins TRBV2 to TRBJ2-3, with D possibly TRBD2 on 6 matching bases. Sequenced material: PBMCs. The CDR3 nucleotides read TGTGCCAGCGGCCGGGACTTTAGCACAGATACGCAGTATTTT. Its protein product is CASGRDFSTDTQYF. Supplemented by reference TRBV2 and TRBJ2-3, the full variable domain reads EPEVTQTPSHQVTQMGQEVILRCVPISNHLYFYWYRQILGQKVEFLVSFYNNEISEKSEIFDDQFSVERPDGSNFTLKIRSTKLEDSAMYFCASGRDFSTDTQYFGPGTRLTVL.